The clone carrying this T cell receptor (beta chain) was detected ten times or more. Its antigen remains unidentified. Unique molecular identifiers tagged the TCRbeta library. One entry per CDR3 protein results from TCRdb running MiXCR on the PCR reads. The table lists about 200,000 distinct CDR3 sequences, roughly 6.5% of them singletons. V lost 6 bases to trimming and J lost 2 bases, with 11 bases between them. The CDR3 consists of 12 residues. From germline, CDR1 is DFQATT and CDR2 SNEGSKA (reference sequence). The source of the sample is a study of T-cell reconstitution after alpha-beta-depleted transplantation in children. Notes on the study in general: By one year post-transplant, T-cell counts and diversity largely arose from T cells that were newly produced.

The chain is built from TRBV20-1 and TRBJ2-7; D remains unclear. The clonotype originates from a girl less than two years old with combined immunodeficiency, due to receive a stem cell transplant. Here the sequenced sample was PBMCs, taken before TCRalphabeta/CD19-depleted stem cell transplant. CDR3 protein: CSASSETYEQYF. The CDR3 nucleotides are TGCAGTGCCTCAAGCGAGACCTACGAGCAGTACTTC.